The next 26 T cell receptor beta chains were all read from a single sample in a study of blood T cell repertoires in COVID-19. Generated by immunoSEQ multiplex PCR, the TCRdb table keeps only in-frame clones and is missing some. This sample carries approximately 150,000 clones, 87% of them seen once, and the ten largest clones take around 1.2%. Sequencing used PBMCs or T cells enriched from blood (not recorded which). Receptor source: a human donor with acute COVID-19. The donor label of this sample is uncertain.

The CDR3 spells CASSLLFLGSGGSTDTQYF. In DNA form, the CDR3 reads TGTGCCAGCAGCTTACTCTTTTTGGGTAGCGGGGGGAGCACAGATACGCAGTATTTT. The rearrangement joins TRBV7-2 to TRBJ2-3, with 10 nucleotides matching TRBD2. Germline CDR1 SGHTA, CDR2 FQGNSA. The CDR3 consists of 19 residues. The junction had 11 bases not matched to a gene; V was cut back by 2 bases and J by 0 bases.

The genes are TRBV9 and TRBJ1-1; 9 bases match TRBD1. Germline-derived CDR1 and CDR2 are SGDLS and YYNGEE. This CDR3 comprises 16 residues. Unmatched junction bases numbered 12, after V lost 3 bases and J lost 6 bases. This CDR3 is CASSALYRDRDPEAFF. The DNA of the CDR3 is TGTGCCAGCAGCGCCCTGTACCGGGACAGGGACCCTGAAGCTTTCTTT.

This sequence joins TRBV4-2 and TRBJ1-2, with 8 positions matching TRBD1. The junction had 10 bases not matched to a gene; V was cut back by 0 bases and J by 7 bases. The germline V gene encodes CDR1 LGHNA and CDR2 YNFKEQ. This CDR3 has 16 residues. Here the CDR3 reads CASSQDFARGRGGYTF. CDR3 coding DNA: TGTGCCAGCAGCCAAGATTTCGCCAGGGGGCGCGGTGGCTACACCTTC.

J is TRBJ2-7 and V is TRBV15; D may be TRBD2 (5 bases). The ends were cut back, 1 base at V and 2 bases at J, with 9 bases in the middle. The CDR3 loop spans 14 amino acids. Per the germline V gene, CDR1 is LNHNV and CDR2 is YYDKDF (reference sequence). The CDR3 nucleotides are TGTGCCACCAGCAGAGTACGGGAAACCTACGAGCAGTACTTC. Protein: CATSRVRETYEQYF. Combining the CDR3 with reference TRBV15 and TRBJ2-7 gives the whole variable domain DAMVIQNPRYQVTQFGKPVTLSCSQTLNHNVMYWYQQKSSQAPKLLFHYYDKDFNNEADTPDNFQSRRPNTSFCFLDIRSPGLGDTAMYLCATSRVRETYEQYFGPGTRLTVT.

The chain uses TRBV6-5 and TRBJ1-1, with D possibly matching TRBD1 (5 bases). Per the germline V gene, CDR1 is MNHEY and CDR2 is SVGAGI. Trimming took 4 bases from V and 7 from J, leaving 19 bases between them. CDR3 size: 15 residues. The CDR3 nucleotides are TGTGCCAGCAGTTCCCTATCAGCAGGGAATTTTGAAGCTTTCTTT. This encodes CASSSLSAGNFEAFF.

The genes are TRBV7-8 and TRBJ2-3; 10 bases are a match to TRBD1. With 3 bases clipped from V and 3 bases from J, the junction kept 6 bases outside the gene matches. This CDR3 is 16 amino acids long. Per the germline V gene, CDR1 is SGHVS and CDR2 is FQNEAQ. CDR3 sequence (DNA): TGTGCCAGCAGCTTGTGGACAGGGGGGAAGACAGATACGCAGTATTTT. Translated: CASSLWTGGKTDTQYF.

The chain links TRBV4-2 to TRBJ2-2; no firm D call. The CDR3 has 16 amino acids. Germline loops: CDR1 LGHNA, CDR2 YNFKEQ. Trimming pared 1 base from V and 1 base from J, leaving 10 bases between. The CDR3 sequence is CASSQGAGVNTGELFF. For the CDR3, the DNA is TGTGCCAGCAGCCAAGGGGCAGGTGTGAACACCGGGGAGCTGTTTTTT.

This clone has a single count. The chain recombines TRBV4-1 with TRBJ2-6; a weak D match, TRBD2 (6 bases). This CDR3 is 16 amino acids long. CDR1 MGHRA and CDR2 YSYEKL come from the germline V gene. Trimming pared 0 bases from V and 1 base from J, leaving 7 bases between. The CDR3 sequence: CASSQEEGSGANVLTF. Here the CDR3 DNA reads TGCGCCAGCAGCCAAGAGGAGGGATCTGGGGCCAACGTCCTGACTTTC.

The DNA for the CDR3 is TGTGCCACCTCACGGACAGAGGAGACCGGGGAGCTGTTTTTT. Encoded protein: CATSRTEETGELFF. The V gene is TRBV24-1, the J gene TRBJ2-2; TRBD1 might be the D (6 bases). The V gene lost 9 bases and the J gene lost 5 bases, with 15 bases spanning the gap. Germline V gene lookup returns CDR1 KGHDR and CDR2 SFDVKD. This CDR3 contains 14 residues.

This clone has a single count. The rearrangement links TRBV7-2 to TRBJ1-3, with D perhaps matching TRBD1 (6 bases). The CDR3 has 16 amino acids. CDR1 SGHTA and CDR2 FQGNSA come from the germline V gene. With 5 bases removed from V and 4 bases from J, the gap between germline ends came to 18 bases. Here the CDR3 DNA reads TGTGCCAGCAGCCCCCGACAGGTCCCCTTAGGAAACACCATATATTTT. Translation: CASSPRQVPLGNTIYF.

The gene calls are TRBV5-1 and TRBJ2-3, with TRBD1 matching 8 bases. With 0 bases clipped from V and 3 bases from J, the junction kept 6 bases outside the gene matches. In germline, CDR1 is SGHRS, CDR2 YFSETQ. The CDR3 is 16 amino acids. The CDR3 DNA reads TGCGCCAGCAGCTTGGGACAGGGGCCGGTGACAGATACGCAGTATTTT. Its protein is CASSLGQGPVTDTQYF. Looking up the rest from reference TRBV5-1 and TRBJ2-3 gives the full variable domain: KAGVTQTPRYLIKTRGQQVTLSCSPISGHRSVSWYQQTPGQGLQFLFEYFSETQRNKGNFPGRFSGRQFSNSRSEMNVSTLELGDSALYLCASSLGQGPVTDTQYFGPGTRLTVL.

A remark on this clone: An end of the junction differs from the germline gene, which may be a read error. The gene calls are TRBV4-3 and TRBJ2-3; 15 nucleotides agree with TRBD2. This CDR3 contains 16 residues. CDR1 LGHNA and CDR2 YSLEER come from the germline V gene. This chain's CDR3 is CVSSQGLAGGQDTQYF. The CDR3, as DNA: TGCGTCAGCAGCCAAGGACTAGCGGGGGGGCAAGATACGCAGTATTTT.

The V and J genes are TRBV24-1 and TRBJ2-3; D is ambiguous. This CDR3 has 14 amino acids. The V gene lost 3 bases and the J gene lost 3 bases, with 9 bases spanning the gap. Germline V gives CDR1 KGHDR, CDR2 SFDVKD. The CDR3 region is CATSDVTWTDTQYF. The CDR3, as DNA: TGTGCCACCAGTGATGTGACATGGACAGATACGCAGTATTTT.

The chain joins TRBV7-6 to TRBJ2-1; 8 bases align to TRBD1. This CDR3 region has 16 residues. Germline trimming cut 1 base from V and 6 bases from J; bases unmatched to any gene: 8. Germline CDR1 reads SGHVS; CDR2 reads FNYEAQ. CDR3 coding DNA: TGTGCCAGCAGCTTAGAGTCAGGGGGCCTCCGCAATGAGCAGTTCTTC. It encodes CASSLESGGLRNEQFF.

This sequence joins TRBV5-6 and TRBJ2-5; 8 nucleotides match TRBD1. Germline V lookup: CDR1 SGHDT, CDR2 YYEEEE. This CDR3 contains 14 residues. After removal of 2 bases from V and 2 bases from J, the junction contained 2 bases not matched to a gene. CDR3 sequence reads: CASSFGTGQETQYF. The CDR3, as DNA: TGTGCCAGCAGCTTCGGGACAGGACAAGAGACCCAGTACTTC.

The chain has TRBV5-5 and TRBJ1-1; 10 bases fit TRBD1. The CDR3 contains 15 residues. The V gene end was trimmed by 4 bases and the J gene end by 0 bases; junction bases not matched to a gene: 3. The V gene's germline CDR1 is SGHKS and CDR2 YYEKEE (reference sequence). CDR3 in amino acids: CASSLGQGMNTEAFF. CDR3 sequence (DNA): TGTGCCAGCAGCCTGGGACAGGGGATGAACACTGAAGCTTTCTTT.

V usage is TRBV15 and J usage is TRBJ2-7; 7 bases map to TRBD2. V gave up 1 base and J gave up 0 bases; unmatched junction bases: 6. CDR1 is LNHNV, CDR2 YYDKDF, per germline (reference sequence). This CDR3 region has 16 residues. The CDR3 DNA is TGTGCCACCAGCAGAGGAGCGCTAGCGGTCTCCTACGAGCAGTACTTC. Its translation: CATSRGALAVSYEQYF.

The chain carries TRBV7-3 and TRBJ2-1; 10 bases are a match to TRBD1. The CDR3 extends over 15 amino acids. Germline V gives CDR1 SGHTA, CDR2 FQGTGA. V was clipped by 6 bases and J by 1 base; unmatched bases: 3. The CDR3 here is CASSLGQGSYNEQFF. CDR3 nucleotides: TGTGCCAGCAGTTTGGGACAGGGGTCCTACAATGAGCAGTTCTTC.

V and J are TRBV30 and TRBJ1-3, with unresolved D. Germline V CDR1 and CDR2: GTSNPN, SVGIG (reference sequence). The CDR3 runs to 15 residues. Trimming took off 2 bases at V and 0 bases at J, with 11 bases between the two ends. This CDR3 reads CAWSQGSGSGNTIYF. CDR3 in DNA: TGTGCCTGGAGTCAAGGGAGCGGCTCTGGAAACACCATATATTTT.

Note on this clone: Its ends do not fully match the called genes, so a read error is possible. The chain recombines TRBV29-1 with TRBJ1-1; D is unresolved. The CDR3 is 13 residues long. Germline V gene sequence: CDR1 SQVTM, CDR2 ANQGSEA. CDR3 bases: TGCAGCGTTCCAAAGATGGGCAGTTCCTTTCTTACTTTT. This sequence encodes CSVPKMGSSFLTF.

This chain links TRBV4-1 with TRBJ2-2; perhaps TRBD2 as D (6 bases). V was shortened by 3 bases and J by 0 bases, with 11 bases between the two germline ends. CDR3 length: 16 amino acids. Germline values: CDR1 MGHRA, CDR2 YSYEKL. CDR3 nucleotide sequence: TGCGCCAGCAGCCAGTTCCGGGACTCGAACACCGGGGAGCTGTTTTTT. Protein sequence: CASSQFRDSNTGELFF.

The V and J genes are TRBV9 and TRBJ2-1, with a tentative D call TRBD1 (5 bases). V lost 1 base and J 10 bases, leaving 18 bases between the germline ends. The CDR3 length is 15 residues. Germline lookup yields CDR1 SGDLS and CDR2 YYNGEE. The CDR3 sequence: CASSVTQGSKGEQFF. CDR3 bases: TGTGCCAGCAGCGTAACCCAGGGATCCAAGGGGGAGCAGTTCTTC.

The CDR3 region is CASSRGTSGASTDTQYF. Written as DNA, the CDR3 is TGCGCCAGCAGCCGGGGGACTAGCGGGGCTAGCACAGATACGCAGTATTTT. This rearrangement joins TRBV5-1 to TRBJ2-3; 13 positions match TRBD2. Germline loops: CDR1 SGHRS, CDR2 YFSETQ. With 4 bases clipped from V and 0 bases from J, the junction kept 5 bases outside the gene matches. The CDR3 covers 17 residues.

The rearrangement uses TRBV12-5 and TRBJ2-6, with 8 bases that match TRBD1. The CDR3 runs 21 residues. Germline lookup yields CDR1 LGHNT and CDR2 FRNRAP. With V trimmed by 1 base and J by 0 bases, 14 bases remained unmatched. CDR3 nucleotides: TGTGCTAGTGGTTTGGCGCGCAGGGGGCTCAATCCGGACTCTGGGGCCAACGTCCTGACTTTC. Its protein is CASGLARRGLNPDSGANVLTF.

The chain joins TRBV7-6 to TRBJ1-1; D gene ambiguous. V was cut by 2 bases and J by 7 bases, with 11 bases left in between. From germline, CDR1 is SGHVS and CDR2 FNYEAQ. The CDR3 consists of 13 residues. The CDR3 bases are TGTGCCAGCAGCTTAATTGCGGGGAGTGAAGCTTTCTTT. Translated: CASSLIAGSEAFF.

The rearrangement links TRBV18 to TRBJ2-5; D is undetermined. The CDR3 runs to 13 residues. Deletions cut 1 base from V and 5 bases from J, with 8 bases between. Germline CDR1 is KGHSH and CDR2 is LQKENI. The CDR3 nucleotides are TGTGCCAGCTCACCACTTGGGCACGAGACCCAGTACTTC. It is translated as CASSPLGHETQYF.